This is a list of T cell receptor beta chains from one sample in a study of vaccination and CD4 T cells after COVID-19. TCRdb redid the calling of the PCR reads with MiXCR, one entry per CDR3 protein. Here the sample spans around 13,000 distinct CDR3 sequences, roughly 74% being singletons. Antigens of these TCRs are unknown. The starting material was CD4+ T cells from blood, cultured in vitro, obtained after SARS-CoV-2 vaccination. The receptors here all came from a human donor who received a COVID-19 vaccine. The CDR3 runs from the conserved cysteine through the conserved F or W. The D gene is left open where the match is weak. The listing skips clone size in some rows; elsewhere it reads once, few, many or a size class.

size	D	V	J	DNA	CDR3
NA	TRBD1	TRBV15	TRBJ2-5	TGTGCCACCAGCAGGCCAGGGGGCGCTCAAGAGACCCAGTACTTC	CATSRPGGAQETQYF
NA	NA	TRBV7-9	TRBJ2-5	TGTGCCAGCAGCTTCTTTACCCAGGGTAGTTTCCACCTCCAAGAGACCCAGTACTTC	CASSFFTQGSFHLQETQYF
NA	NA	TRBV20-1	TRBJ2-3	TGCAGTGCTAGAAATCTTGTGGCAGATACGCAGTATTTT	CSARNLVADTQYF
NA	TRBD1	TRBV24-1	TRBJ1-5	TGTGCCACCAGTGCTACGACAGGGTTGGGTCAGCCCCAGCATTTT	CATSATTGLGQPQHF
NA	TRBD1	TRBV24-1	TRBJ1-2	TGTGCCACCAGTAGCCCGGGACAGGGGGCGCGGGGCTACACCTTC	CATSSPGQGARGYTF
NA	TRBD1	TRBV19	TRBJ2-6	TGTGCCAGTAGTATCGGGACAGGGTCTGGGGCCAACGTCCTGACTTTC	CASSIGTGSGANVLTF
NA	NA	TRBV20-1	TRBJ2-4	TGCAGTGCTAGGGGTACCGAGGGGAAAAACATTCAGTACTTC	CSARGTEGKNIQYF
NA	TRBD1	TRBV27	TRBJ2-5	TGTGCCAGCAGTTCCCCGCCTTGGACAGGGGAAGAGACCCAGTACTTC	CASSSPPWTGEETQYF
NA	NA	TRBV24-1	TRBJ1-5	TGTGCCACCAGTGATCTGGGAGATCAGCCCCAGCATTTT	CATSDLGDQPQHF
NA	NA	TRBV2	TRBJ1-1	TGTGCCAGCAGTGTAGGCAGGGGAAACACTGAAGCTTTCTTT	CASSVGRGNTEAFF
NA	NA	TRBV6-1	TRBJ1-3	TGTGCCAGCAGAAGCGACAGGATGCCCTCTGGAAACACCATATATTTT	CASRSDRMPSGNTIYF
NA	NA	TRBV2	TRBJ1-3	TGTGCCAGCAATCTACAACAGGGAACCTTCTCTGGAAACACCATATATTTT	CASNLQQGTFSGNTIYF
NA	NA	TRBV2	TRBJ1-6	TGTGCCAGCATCGAGACAGATAATTCACCCCTCCACTTT	CASIETDNSPLHF
NA	TRBD1	TRBV9	TRBJ2-7	TGTGCCAGCAGCGTCGGAGGACAGGGAAACTACGAGCAGTACTTC	CASSVGGQGNYEQYF
NA	NA	TRBV15	TRBJ1-3	TGTGCCACCAGCAGACCTTCAGCGAACTTTGGAAACACCATATATTTT	CATSRPSANFGNTIYF
NA	TRBD2	TRBV19	TRBJ2-1	TGTGCCAGTAGTCTCCGACTAGCGGGGTACAATGAGCAGTTCTTC	CASSLRLAGYNEQFF
NA	NA	TRBV24-1	TRBJ2-7	TGTGCCACCTCAGCAGGGGAAGCCCCCAGGTACGAGCAGTACTTC	CATSAGEAPRYEQYF
NA	NA	TRBV20-1	TRBJ1-3	TGCAGTGCCCAGGGGCGGGGAAACACCATATATTTT	CSAQGRGNTIYF
once	NA	TRBV30	TRBJ2-7	TGTGCCTGGAAGGAGCTGGGCAGCGTCTACGAGCAGTACTTC	CAWKELGSVYEQYF
NA	NA	TRBV7-2	TRBJ1-1	TGTGCCAGCAGCTTTGGACCTATGAACACTGAAGCTTTCTTT	CASSFGPMNTEAFF
NA	NA	TRBV25-1	TRBJ1-5	TGTGCCAGCAGTGAATCGGGGGCGCAGCCCCAGCATTTT	CASSESGAQPQHF
once	NA	TRBV5-1	TRBJ1-2	TGCGCCAGCAGCCGTGACAGTGAAGGGTATGGCTACACCTTC	CASSRDSEGYGYTF
NA	TRBD1	TRBV6-2/TRBV6-3	TRBJ1-2	TGTGCCAGCGACCCAGGGGGTAGTGGCTACACCTTC	CASDPGGSGYTF
NA	NA	TRBV15	TRBJ1-4	TGTGCCACCAGCAGAGATACAAATAGCGAAAAACTGTTTTTT	CATSRDTNSEKLFF
NA	TRBD1	TRBV30	TRBJ1-5	TGTGCCTGGTCGACAGGGACTAGCAATCAGCCCCAGCATTTT	CAWSTGTSNQPQHF
medium-sized	TRBD2	TRBV20-1	TRBJ2-3	TGCAGTGCTAGAGCCCCCCGGGGGGTTGTAGATACGCAGTATTTT	CSARAPRGVVDTQYF